Listed here are 22 T cell receptor beta chains from one sample, sequenced in a study of a mutant IDH1 vaccine in newly diagnosed glioma. Assay: immunoSEQ multiplex PCR; the TCRdb copy retains only in-frame clones and omits some. The repertoire includes approximately 61,000 clones, approximately 80% of them detected once, and 4.5% to 6% sits in the top ten. The antigens for these receptors are not known. The time point here: week 35, safety follow-up. Each vaccine dose was 300 ug of mutant IDH1 20-mer peptide, with topical imiquimod. The sequencing here drew on PBMCs, taken from a glioma patient whose treatment included an IDH1 peptide vaccine. Receptors were obtained from a man aged 35 to 55 with glioma.

The rearrangement joins TRBV9 to TRBJ2-6, with 9 bases fitting TRBD1. The V gene's germline CDR1 is SGDLS and CDR2 YYNGEE. CDR3 length equals 22 residues. Trimming took 3 bases from V and 0 from J; bases not matched to a gene: 19. The CDR3 loop reads CASSASGGTGLGSASGANVLTF. CDR3 sequence (DNA): TGTGCCAGCAGCGCCTCGGGTGGGACAGGGTTAGGGTCGGCCTCTGGGGCCAACGTCCTGACTTTC.

The chain uses TRBV28 and TRBJ1-1; maybe TRBD1 (6 bases). Trimming took 8 bases from V and 1 from J, leaving 14 bases between them. The CDR3 spans 14 residues. Germline V gene data show CDR1 as MDHEN and CDR2 as SYDVKM. CDR3 in DNA: TGTGCCAGCCCCGTCCCGGGACAGAACACTGAAGCTTTCTTT. It yields the protein CASPVPGQNTEAFF.

This clone occurred once. V usage is TRBV7-2 and J usage is TRBJ1-2; TRBD1 matches 7 bases. CDR1 is SGHTA and CDR2 is FQGNSA in the germline V gene. V lost 0 bases to trimming and J lost 0 bases; unmatched junction nucleotides: 10. The CDR3 contains 18 residues. The CDR3 nucleotides read TGTGCCAGCAGCTTAGCGCGTGAACAGGGGAAGCCTAACTATGGCTACACCTTC. It specifies CASSLAREQGKPNYGYTF.

This chain joins TRBV27 and TRBJ1-2; 7 nucleotides line up with TRBD1. The CDR3 is made up of 14 amino acids. Trimming removed 7 bases from V and 3 bases from J; junction bases left unmatched: 8. Per germline, CDR1 MNHEY and CDR2 SMNVEV (reference sequence). CDR3 amino acids: CASKGGGQYYGYTF. In nucleotides, the CDR3 is TGTGCCAGCAAGGGTGGGGGACAGTACTATGGCTACACCTTC.

V usage is TRBV6-6 and J usage is TRBJ2-7; no clear D gene. In germline, CDR1 is MNHNY, CDR2 SVGAGI (reference sequence). CDR3 size: 12 residues. V gave up 4 bases and J gave up 4 bases, with 8 bases separating them. The CDR3 nucleotides read TGTGCCAGCAGTTCGCGTCGGTACGAGCAGTACTTC. Amino acids: CASSSRRYEQYF.

This clone was found a few times. This chain joins TRBV14 and TRBJ2-5; 8 bases fit TRBD2. This CDR3 has 15 amino acids. Germline loops: CDR1 SGHDN, CDR2 FVKESK. V shed 4 bases and J 3 bases; nucleotides not matched to a gene: 7. CDR3 region: CASSRGTRREETQYF. The CDR3 nucleotides read TGTGCCAGCAGCCGAGGGACTAGACGAGAAGAGACCCAGTACTTC. The full variable domain, completed using reference TRBV14 and TRBJ2-5, is EAGVTQFPSHSVIEKGQTVTLRCDPISGHDNLYWYRRVMGKEIKFLLHFVKESKQDESGMPNNRFLAERTGGTYSTLKVQPAELEDSGVYFCASSRGTRREETQYFGPGTRLLVL.

This chain uses TRBV29-1 with TRBJ1-1, with unresolved D. The CDR3 sequence is 12 residues long. V lost 6 bases to trimming and J lost 1 base, with 9 bases between them. Germline assignment: CDR1 SQVTM and CDR2 ANQGSEA. CDR3 bases: TGCAGCGTCATAGGACGGAACACTGAAGCTTTCTTT. Protein product: CSVIGRNTEAFF. Drawing the rest from reference TRBV29-1 and TRBJ1-1, the complete variable domain is SAVISQKPSRDICQRGTSLTIQCQVDSQVTMMFWYRQQPGQSLTLIATANQGSEATYESGFVIDKFPISRPNLTFSTLTVSNMSPEDSSIYLCSVIGRNTEAFFGQGTRLTVV.

The gene calls are TRBV11-3 and TRBJ2-1; no definite D call. This CDR3 contains 12 residues. The germline V and J ends were trimmed by 4 bases and 10 bases, with 11 bases remaining between them. Germline V gene sequence: CDR1 SGHNT, CDR2 YENEEA. CDR3 loop: CASSSKAREQFF. CDR3 bases: TGTGCCAGCAGCTCAAAGGCCAGGGAGCAGTTCTTC.

The V call is TRBV5-1, the J call TRBJ2-7, with 10 bases fitting TRBD1. V trimming: 0 bases; J trimming: 2 bases; junction bases outside the gene matches: 5. The CDR3 extends over 16 amino acids. The germline gives CDR1 SGHRS, CDR2 YFSETQ. CDR3: CASSLVRGQGTYEQYF. The CDR3 DNA is TGCGCCAGCAGCTTGGTCAGGGGACAGGGGACCTACGAGCAGTACTTC.

The genes are TRBV4-3 and TRBJ2-7; TRBD1 is a possible D gene (5 bases). Germline assignment: CDR1 LGHNA and CDR2 YSLEER. CDR3 length: 15 amino acids. V lost 0 bases and J lost 7, with 16 bases in between. CDR3 coding DNA: TGCGCCAGCAGCCAAGATCAGGGCCGGTACTGGGAGCAGTACTTC. Amino acid sequence: CASSQDQGRYWEQYF.

V usage is TRBV7-2 and J usage is TRBJ2-3; 10 bases are shared with TRBD2. Germline V gene lookup returns CDR1 SGHTA and CDR2 FQGNSA. This CDR3 spans 17 amino acids. The V and J ends lost 5 bases and 10 bases, in that order; junction bases with no gene match: 18. The DNA of the CDR3 is TGTGCCAGCAGCACCTCACCTCTAGCGGGGGACCCCTGGTCGCAGTATTTT. This translates into CASSTSPLAGDPWSQYF.

The chain joins TRBV7-2 to TRBJ2-3; 9 positions match TRBD1. Germline values: CDR1 SGHTA, CDR2 FQGNSA. J gave up 2 bases and V 1 base, and 1 base lay outside the gene matches. This CDR3 is 15 amino acids long. The CDR3 loop is CASSLEQGATDTQYF. In DNA, the CDR3 is TGTGCCAGCAGCTTAGAACAGGGGGCCACAGATACGCAGTATTTT.

This clone was recorded a few times. The chain combines TRBV5-1 with TRBJ1-1; possible D gene TRBD1, 5 bases. V lost 0 bases and J lost 4, with 13 bases in between. The V gene's germline CDR1 is SGHRS and CDR2 YFSETQ. This CDR3 contains 15 residues. In DNA form, the CDR3 reads TGCGCCAGCAGCTTGGACCCCGGGACCGTCACTGAAGCTTTCTTT. It yields the protein CASSLDPGTVTEAFF. Full variable domain (missing parts from reference TRBV5-1 and TRBJ1-1): KAGVTQTPRYLIKTRGQQVTLSCSPISGHRSVSWYQQTPGQGLQFLFEYFSETQRNKGNFPGRFSGRQFSNSRSEMNVSTLELGDSALYLCASSLDPGTVTEAFFGQGTRLTVV.

The J gene is TRBJ1-1, the V gene TRBV2; D gene unclear. The CDR3 length is 13 residues. Trimming removed 5 bases from V and 9 bases from J, with 16 bases in between. The germline V gene encodes CDR1 SNHLY and CDR2 FYNNEI. The CDR3 coding sequence is TGTGCCAGCAGTTCCCGGGAGGGAGTACAAGCTTTCTTT. This encodes CASSSREGVQAFF.

The rearrangement links TRBV21-1 to TRBJ2-7. TRBV21-1 is annotated as a pseudogene. The CDR3 is 13 amino acids. This CDR3 reads CASSSRGDYEQYF. CDR3 DNA sequence: TGTGCCAGCAGCAGTAGGGGGGACTACGAGCAGTACTTC.

V and J are TRBV5-1 and TRBJ2-3; no definite D call. The V and J ends lost 4 bases and 5 bases respectively, with 17 bases between them. The CDR3 has 15 residues. The germline gives CDR1 SGHRS, CDR2 YFSETQ. CDR3 nucleotides: TGCGCCAGCAGCCTGACCCCCAAGTTGGGAGATACGCAGTATTTT. It codes for CASSLTPKLGDTQYF.

V and J are TRBV4-2 and TRBJ2-5; D gene uncertain. The DNA end is a closer match to TRBJ2-7, so the J assignment may be wrong. The CDR3 sequence is 14 residues long. Germline CDR1 and CDR2: LGHNA and YNFKEQ. This CDR3 reads CASSQDFPPREQYF. CDR3 sequence (DNA): TGTGCCAGCAGCCAAGATTTCCCCCCTCGCGAGCAGTACTTC.

The V gene is TRBV19, the J gene TRBJ1-5; D not certain. There are 14 residues in the CDR3. Trimming removed 3 bases at V and 1 base at J, with 7 bases between. Germline CDR1 reads LNHDA; CDR2 reads SQIVND (reference sequence). Here the CDR3 reads CASSISLSNQPQHF. CDR3 in DNA: TGTGCCAGTAGTATTTCACTCAGCAATCAGCCCCAGCATTTT.

The chain combines TRBV9 with TRBJ2-2; D uncertain. With 5 bases removed from V and 1 base from J, the gap between germline ends came to 6 bases. The CDR3 sequence is 13 residues long. CDR1 is SGDLS, CDR2 YYNGEE, per germline. CDR3 sequence reads: CASRWGNTGELFF. The CDR3 region has the DNA TGTGCCAGCAGGTGGGGGAACACCGGGGAGCTGTTTTTT.

This chain links TRBV11-2 with TRBJ2-7; TRBD2 might be the D (6 bases). This CDR3 is built from 13 residues. Deletions cut 5 bases from V and 1 base from J, with 9 bases between. Germline V gene sequence: CDR1 SGHAT, CDR2 FQNNGV. CDR3 loop: CASSTGTSYEQYF. The CDR3 DNA is TGTGCCAGCAGCACCGGGACTTCCTACGAGCAGTACTTC.

J is TRBJ2-6 and V is TRBV10-3, with 8 positions matching TRBD2. The V gene's germline CDR1 is ENHRY and CDR2 SYGVKD. V shed 0 bases and J 0 bases; nucleotides not matched to a gene: 7. The CDR3 covers 19 residues. The CDR3 spells CAISESWLAGNSGANVLTF. CDR3 DNA sequence: TGTGCCATCAGTGAGTCTTGGCTAGCGGGCAACTCTGGGGCCAACGTCCTGACTTTC.

Of note for this clone: The sample holds other DNA sequences that translate to the same CDR3. This rearrangement joins TRBV28 to TRBJ1-1; D is undetermined. The CDR3 runs to 13 residues. Germline V gene data show CDR1 as MDHEN and CDR2 as SYDVKM. V lost 5 bases to trimming and J lost 4 bases, with 11 bases between them. Here the CDR3 DNA reads TGTGCCAGCAGTCGACAAGGTGGCACTGAAGCTTTCTTT. This translates into CASSRQGGTEAFF.